This TCR beta chain is from a study of patients and donors after allogeneic stem cell transplantation. Between the trimmed V and J ends, which lost 5 bases and 6 bases, there was a span of 11 bases. Germline V lookup: CDR1 SEHNR, CDR2 FQNEAQ (reference sequence). The CDR3 covers 13 residues. TCRdb processed the RT-PCR reads anew with MiXCR; each CDR3 protein has one entry. The repertoire includes over 350,000 distinct CDR3 sequences, 16% of them detected once, and roughly 7.2% sits in the top ten. Sequenced: blood, either unsorted or a sorted T cell fraction (not recorded which). The receptor comes from a human donor who was either an allogeneic HSCT recipient or a stem cell or donor lymphocyte infusion donor (not recorded which). It is not recorded whose cells these are; they may come from a transplant donor. This chain connects TRBV7-9 to TRBJ2-1; D could derive from TRBD1 or TRBD2 (5 bases each). In nucleotides, the CDR3 is TGTGCCAGCAGCGACCGGGGACGCAATGAGCAGTTCTTC. It translates to CASSDRGRNEQFF.